This TCR beta chain came from a study of PD-L1 blockade in urothelial cancer. On the study more broadly: Blood analysis took place 3 weeks (second dose) and 6 weeks after treatment start.

Regarding time point: pretreatment peripheral blood. Each patient presented with locally advanced or metastatic urothelial carcinoma. The ends lost 1 base at V and 2 bases at J; junction bases unmatched: 6. Germline-derived CDR1 and CDR2 are MNHNS and SASEGT. This CDR3 comprises 16 residues. Assay used: immunoSEQ multiplex PCR; TCRdb lists only in-frame clones, some missing. The profile shows 60,000 or so clones, around 81% of them singletons. This receptor was obtained from a man aged 65 to 79 with urothelial cancer. This material consisted of PBMCs, taken around atezolizumab (anti-PD-L1) treatment. This chain links TRBV6-1 with TRBJ2-3; 7 bases line up with TRBD2. The CDR3 here is CASSEVRAGNTDTQYF. Here the CDR3 DNA reads TGTGCCAGCAGTGAAGTGCGAGCGGGAAACACAGATACGCAGTATTTT.